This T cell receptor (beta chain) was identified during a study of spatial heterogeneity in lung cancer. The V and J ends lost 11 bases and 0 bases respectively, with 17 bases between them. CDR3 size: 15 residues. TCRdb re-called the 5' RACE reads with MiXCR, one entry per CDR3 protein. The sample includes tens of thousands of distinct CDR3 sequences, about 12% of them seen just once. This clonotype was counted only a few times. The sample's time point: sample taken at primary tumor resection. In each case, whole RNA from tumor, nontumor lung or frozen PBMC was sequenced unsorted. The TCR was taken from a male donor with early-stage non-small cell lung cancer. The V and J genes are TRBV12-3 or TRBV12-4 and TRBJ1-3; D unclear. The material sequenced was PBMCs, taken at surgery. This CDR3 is CAQQVGQTSGNTIYF. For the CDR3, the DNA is TGTGCCCAGCAGGTCGGGCAAACCTCTGGAAACACCATATATTTT.